The clone carrying this T cell receptor beta chain has at least ten counts. RNA transcripts yielded amplified TCR beta CDR3 regions. The authors performed first-round RT-PCR with HTBI primers and then a second-round multiplex PCR. TCRdb recomputed calls from the multiplex PCR reads with MiXCR, one row per CDR3 protein. Seen here are roughly 480,000 distinct CDR3 sequences, 14% observed once, and the top ten hold 9.5% to 10%. Germline CDR1 reads MDHEN; CDR2 reads SYDVKM. The V gene lost 3 bases and the J gene lost 2 bases, with 11 bases spanning the gap. The CDR3 totals 14 residues. This sample stems from a study of Graves' ophthalmopathy and Graves' hyperthyroidism.

This sequence was found in a woman aged 25 to 45 with Graves' ophthalmopathy. The sequenced sample consisted of blood. V is TRBV28 and J is TRBJ2-7; no clear D. The CDR3: CASSFIQPTYEQYF. Here the CDR3 DNA reads TGTGCCAGCAGTTTCATCCAGCCAACCTACGAGCAGTACTTC.